This T cell receptor beta chain was profiled in a study of T cells in Graves' hyperthyroidism and ophthalmopathy. This clonotype was seen at least ten times. This CDR3 contains 13 residues. Trimming took off 2 bases at V and 3 bases at J, with 11 bases between the two ends. Germline loops: CDR1 DFQATT, CDR2 SNEGSKA (reference sequence). What was amplified from RNA transcripts were TCR beta CDR3 regions. TCR CDR3 regions were first amplified by RT-PCR with HTBI primers. TCRdb passed the multiplex PCR reads through MiXCR, listing each CDR3 protein once. The sample carries about 640,000 distinct CDR3 sequences, around 21% recorded once.

This TCR derives from a man aged 25-45 years with Graves' ophthalmopathy. J is TRBJ2-7 and V is TRBV20-1, with D uncertain. Sequencing was carried out using blood. CDR3 bases: TGCAGTGCTAGAAAGGGTGGATACTACGAGCAGTACTTC. Translation gives CSARKGGYYEQYF.